A selection of T cell receptor beta chains follows, all from one sample in a study of a mutant IDH1 vaccine in newly diagnosed glioma. The assay was immunoSEQ multiplex PCR, and TCRdb's table has in-frame clones only and misses some. The sample lists fewer than 70,000 clones; 84% were seen once. Their antigens are not known. Here the sequenced sample was PBMCs, taken from a glioma patient whose treatment included an IDH1 peptide vaccine. The receptors were gathered from a man under 40 with glioma. CDR3s include the opening cysteine and the closing phenylalanine or tryptophan. Each record gives: CDR3 protein, CDR3 DNA, J gene, D gene, clone size, V gene. A D gene is named only where the DNA matches it firmly. Part of the rows lack a size; the others show once, few, many or a class for expanded clones.

CDR3 protein: CASSPRTSRAYEQYF
CDR3 DNA: TGTGCCAGCAGCCCTCGGACTAGCCGGGCCTACGAGCAGTACTTC
J gene: TRBJ2-7
D gene: TRBD2
clone size: .
V gene: TRBV7-2

CDR3 protein: CATSLGTILGYEQYF
CDR3 DNA: TGTGCCACCAGCCTCGGGACAATTCTGGGCTACGAGCAGTACTTC
J gene: TRBJ2-7
D gene: .
clone size: .
V gene: TRBV15

CDR3 protein: CASSRTRYNEQFF
CDR3 DNA: TGTGCCAGCAGCAGGACTAGATACAATGAGCAGTTCTTC
J gene: TRBJ2-1
D gene: TRBD2
clone size: .
V gene: TRBV14

CDR3 protein: CATSRGQPQETQYF
CDR3 DNA: TGTGCCACCAGCAGAGGACAGCCCCAAGAGACCCAGTACTTC
J gene: TRBJ2-5
D gene: .
clone size: .
V gene: TRBV15

CDR3 protein: CASSVGGVWADTQYF
CDR3 DNA: TGTGCCAGCAGCGTAGGCGGGGTATGGGCAGATACGCAGTATTTT
J gene: TRBJ2-3
D gene: .
clone size: .
V gene: TRBV9

CDR3 protein: CASELGQLYGYTF
CDR3 DNA: TGTGCCAGCGAGCTCGGACAGCTCTATGGCTACACCTTC
J gene: TRBJ1-2
D gene: .
clone size: .
V gene: TRBV5-6

CDR3 protein: CASSPQQDMYSNQPQHF
CDR3 DNA: TGTGCCAGCAGCCCCCAGCAGGATATGTATAGCAATCAGCCCCAGCATTTT
J gene: TRBJ1-5
D gene: .
clone size: .
V gene: TRBV28

CDR3 protein: CASSLGPSGASGANVLTF
CDR3 DNA: TGCGCCAGCAGCTTGGGTCCTAGCGGCGCCTCTGGGGCCAACGTCCTGACTTTC
J gene: TRBJ2-6
D gene: TRBD2
clone size: .
V gene: TRBV5-1

CDR3 protein: CASSLGLSEEYEQFF
CDR3 DNA: TGTGCCAGCAGCTTGGGTCTCTCGGAGGAGTATGAGCAGTTCTTC
J gene: TRBJ2-1
D gene: .
clone size: .
V gene: TRBV5-6

CDR3 protein: CASSRDRAASEAFF
CDR3 DNA: TGTGCCAGCAGCCGGGACAGAGCGGCGTCTGAAGCTTTCTTT
J gene: TRBJ1-1
D gene: TRBD1
clone size: .
V gene: TRBV7-9

CDR3 protein: CSVGHVNYGYTF
CDR3 DNA: TGCAGCGTTGGACACGTTAACTATGGCTACACCTTC
J gene: TRBJ1-2
D gene: .
clone size: few
V gene: TRBV29-1

CDR3 protein: CASSESSGSSADTQYF
CDR3 DNA: TGTGCCAGCAGCGAATCTAGCGGGAGTTCCGCAGATACGCAGTATTTT
J gene: TRBJ2-3
D gene: TRBD2
clone size: .
V gene: TRBV9

CDR3 protein: CASSYASGGPYNEQFF
CDR3 DNA: TGTGCCAGCAGTTACGCTAGCGGGGGTCCCTACAATGAGCAGTTCTTC
J gene: TRBJ2-1
D gene: TRBD2
clone size: .
V gene: TRBV6-5

CDR3 protein: CASLPAGVGETQYF
CDR3 DNA: TGTGCCAGCTTACCAGCGGGAGTAGGAGAGACCCAGTACTTC
J gene: TRBJ2-5
D gene: TRBD2
clone size: .
V gene: TRBV6-1

CDR3 protein: CASRDRVDTQYF
CDR3 DNA: TGTGCCAGCAGGGATAGGGTAGATACGCAGTATTTT
J gene: TRBJ2-3
D gene: .
clone size: once
V gene: TRBV6-5

CDR3 protein: CASSFGQSGEQYF
CDR3 DNA: TGTGCCAGCAGTTTTGGACAGTCCGGGGAGCAGTACTTC
J gene: TRBJ2-7
D gene: .
clone size: few
V gene: TRBV27

CDR3 protein: CATSRGRLDNEQFF
CDR3 DNA: TGTGCCACCAGCAGGGGTAGGTTGGACAATGAGCAGTTCTTC
J gene: TRBJ2-1
D gene: .
clone size: .
V gene: TRBV15

CDR3 protein: CASSALDGAKAFF
CDR3 DNA: TGTGCCAGCAGCGCCCTAGACGGGGCTAAAGCTTTCTTT
J gene: TRBJ1-1
D gene: .
clone size: few
V gene: TRBV9

CDR3 protein: CASSLLGQNTEAFF
CDR3 DNA: TGCGCCAGCAGCCTACTCGGGCAGAACACTGAAGCTTTCTTT
J gene: TRBJ1-1
D gene: .
clone size: few
V gene: TRBV4-1

CDR3 protein: CAWSVQGNLGTNTQYF
CDR3 DNA: TGTGCCTGGAGTGTACAGGGTAACCTGGGTACAAATACGCAGTATTTT
J gene: TRBJ2-3
D gene: .
clone size: .
V gene: TRBV30

CDR3 protein: CASSLETPSSYEQYF
CDR3 DNA: TGCGCCAGCAGCTTGGAAACGCCCAGCTCCTACGAGCAGTACTTC
J gene: TRBJ2-7
D gene: .
clone size: .
V gene: TRBV5-1

CDR3 protein: CASRSPPPPQATNEKLFF
CDR3 DNA: TGTGCCAGCAGAAGCCCCCCCCCGCCACAAGCAACTAATGAAAAACTGTTTTTT
J gene: TRBJ1-4
D gene: .
clone size: .
V gene: TRBV21-1

CDR3 protein: CASSLEGVGGSPLHF
CDR3 DNA: TGTGCCAGCAGCTTGGAAGGGGTCGGCGGTTCACCCCTCCACTTT
J gene: TRBJ1-6
D gene: .
clone size: .
V gene: TRBV5-5

CDR3 protein: CASSSTGKAYEQYF
CDR3 DNA: TGTGCCAGCAGTTCGACTGGTAAAGCCTACGAGCAGTACTTC
J gene: TRBJ2-7
D gene: .
clone size: .
V gene: TRBV27

CDR3 protein: CASSARLAGEQFF
CDR3 DNA: TGCGCCAGCAGTGCTCGACTAGCGGGGGAGCAGTTCTTC
J gene: TRBJ2-1
D gene: TRBD2
clone size: .
V gene: TRBV10-1

CDR3 protein: CASSRLAGGLYEQYF
CDR3 DNA: TGTGCCAGCTCCCGACTAGCGGGAGGACTATACGAGCAGTACTTC
J gene: TRBJ2-7
D gene: TRBD2
clone size: .
V gene: TRBV9

CDR3 protein: CASSSYQETQYF
CDR3 DNA: TGTGCCAGCAGTTCCTATCAAGAGACCCAGTACTTC
J gene: TRBJ2-5
D gene: .
clone size: once
V gene: TRBV28

CDR3 protein: CACRRGGGEAFF
CDR3 DNA: TGTGCCTGTAGAAGGGGAGGTGGTGAAGCTTTCTTT
J gene: TRBJ1-1
D gene: .
clone size: .
V gene: TRBV19

CDR3 protein: CASSVRWELNEQFF
CDR3 DNA: TGTGCCAGCAGCGTAAGGTGGGAGCTCAATGAGCAGTTCTTC
J gene: TRBJ2-1
D gene: .
clone size: .
V gene: TRBV9

CDR3 protein: CASSSFSGSGVNEQYF
CDR3 DNA: TGTGCCAGCAGCTCGTTTAGCGGGAGTGGAGTAAACGAGCAGTACTTC
J gene: TRBJ2-7
D gene: TRBD2
clone size: .
V gene: TRBV7-2

CDR3 protein: CASSEAQGGLYGYTF
CDR3 DNA: TGCGCCAGCAGCGAGGCACAGGGGGGCCTCTATGGCTACACCTTC
J gene: TRBJ1-2
D gene: TRBD1
clone size: .
V gene: TRBV5-1

CDR3 protein: CASSYGSRAFF
CDR3 DNA: TGTGCCAGCAGTTACGGGTCGAGAGCTTTCTTT
J gene: TRBJ1-1
D gene: .
clone size: .
V gene: TRBV6-1

CDR3 protein: CASRYTSGGPETQYF
CDR3 DNA: TGTGCCAGCAGGTACACTAGCGGGGGACCAGAGACCCAGTACTTC
J gene: TRBJ2-5
D gene: TRBD2
clone size: .
V gene: TRBV13

CDR3 protein: CASSLSPGTATDTQYF
CDR3 DNA: TGTGCCAGCAGTTTATCCCCAGGGACCGCCACAGATACGCAGTATTTT
J gene: TRBJ2-3
D gene: .
clone size: .
V gene: TRBV27

CDR3 protein: CASSLGKRSQETQYF
CDR3 DNA: TGTGCCAGCTCACTCGGGAAACGCAGCCAAGAGACCCAGTACTTC
J gene: TRBJ2-5
D gene: .
clone size: .
V gene: TRBV18

CDR3 protein: CASSEGTRGINEQFF
CDR3 DNA: TGTGCCAGCAGTGAAGGGACCAGAGGGATAAATGAGCAGTTCTTC
J gene: TRBJ2-1
D gene: .
clone size: .
V gene: TRBV2

CDR3 protein: CASSRAQGNYGYTF
CDR3 DNA: TGTGCCAGCAGTCGGGCACAGGGCAACTATGGCTACACCTTC
J gene: TRBJ1-2
D gene: .
clone size: .
V gene: TRBV6-5

CDR3 protein: CAWSPRGDYGYTF
CDR3 DNA: TGTGCCTGGAGTCCCAGGGGAGACTATGGCTACACCTTC
J gene: TRBJ1-2
D gene: .
clone size: .
V gene: TRBV30

CDR3 protein: CASSLGGLSNTEAFF
CDR3 DNA: TGTGCCAGCAGCTTAGGTGGACTCTCGAACACTGAAGCTTTCTTT
J gene: TRBJ1-1
D gene: .
clone size: medium-sized
V gene: TRBV7-6

CDR3 protein: CASRTRQGSNQPQHF
CDR3 DNA: TGTGCCAGCAGGACCCGACAGGGGAGCAATCAGCCCCAGCATTTT
J gene: TRBJ1-5
D gene: TRBD1
clone size: .
V gene: TRBV6-1

CDR3 protein: CASSLVARDTQYF
CDR3 DNA: TGTGCCAGCAGCTTAGTTGCTAGAGATACGCAGTATTTT
J gene: TRBJ2-3
D gene: .
clone size: .
V gene: TRBV7-2

CDR3 protein: CASSEEDSISGNTIYF
CDR3 DNA: TGTGCCAGCAGTGAAGAGGACAGCATCTCTGGAAACACCATATATTTT
J gene: TRBJ1-3
D gene: .
clone size: .
V gene: TRBV6-1

CDR3 protein: CASSPLGVLAGKRDIQYF
CDR3 DNA: TGCGCCAGCAGCCCCCTTGGGGTGCTAGCTGGAAAGAGGGACATTCAGTACTTC
J gene: TRBJ2-4
D gene: .
clone size: once
V gene: TRBV4-1

CDR3 protein: CSVPDRGNEKLFF
CDR3 DNA: TGCAGCGTTCCTGACAGGGGTAATGAAAAACTGTTTTTT
J gene: TRBJ1-4
D gene: TRBD1
clone size: .
V gene: TRBV29-1

CDR3 protein: CASSSQGKKAGTEAFF
CDR3 DNA: TGTGCCAGCAGCTCACAGGGTAAGAAGGCGGGCACTGAAGCTTTCTTT
J gene: TRBJ1-1
D gene: .
clone size: once
V gene: TRBV11-2

CDR3 protein: CASSVGASGGGETQYF
CDR3 DNA: TGTGCCAGCAGCGTAGGGGCCAGCGGGGGTGGCGAGACCCAGTACTTC
J gene: TRBJ2-5
D gene: TRBD2
clone size: once
V gene: TRBV9

CDR3 protein: CASSVSVGTGYGYTF
CDR3 DNA: TGTGCCAGCAGCGTATCTGTAGGGACGGGCTATGGCTACACCTTC
J gene: TRBJ1-2
D gene: .
clone size: .
V gene: TRBV9

CDR3 protein: CASSFRGTAKNIQYF
CDR3 DNA: TGTGCCAGCAGCTTTAGAGGGACGGCCAAAAACATTCAGTACTTC
J gene: TRBJ2-4
D gene: .
clone size: .
V gene: TRBV11-2

CDR3 protein: CASSLSRETGFSGANVLTF
CDR3 DNA: TGTGCCAGCAGCTTATCTCGAGAGACTGGTTTCTCTGGGGCCAACGTCCTGACTTTC
J gene: TRBJ2-6
D gene: .
clone size: few
V gene: TRBV7-9

CDR3 protein: CASSAGTSPSNEQFF
CDR3 DNA: TGTGCCAGCAGTGCCGGGACTAGCCCTTCCAATGAGCAGTTCTTC
J gene: TRBJ2-1
D gene: TRBD2
clone size: .
V gene: TRBV6-4

CDR3 protein: CSVPAPDTQYF
CDR3 DNA: TGCAGCGTTCCCGCGCCAGATACGCAGTATTTT
J gene: TRBJ2-3
D gene: .
clone size: .
V gene: TRBV29-1

CDR3 protein: CASSIDLTVKFYEQYF
CDR3 DNA: TGTGCCAGTAGTATAGATCTGACGGTAAAGTTCTACGAGCAGTACTTC
J gene: TRBJ2-7
D gene: .
clone size: .
V gene: TRBV19

CDR3 protein: CASSLSSTDTQYF
CDR3 DNA: TGTGCCAGCAGCTTAAGCAGCACAGATACGCAGTATTTT
J gene: TRBJ2-3
D gene: .
clone size: .
V gene: TRBV7-8

CDR3 protein: CAWSKRGSSYEQYF
CDR3 DNA: TGTGCCTGGAGCAAGCGGGGGAGCTCCTACGAGCAGTACTTC
J gene: TRBJ2-7
D gene: TRBD2
clone size: .
V gene: TRBV30